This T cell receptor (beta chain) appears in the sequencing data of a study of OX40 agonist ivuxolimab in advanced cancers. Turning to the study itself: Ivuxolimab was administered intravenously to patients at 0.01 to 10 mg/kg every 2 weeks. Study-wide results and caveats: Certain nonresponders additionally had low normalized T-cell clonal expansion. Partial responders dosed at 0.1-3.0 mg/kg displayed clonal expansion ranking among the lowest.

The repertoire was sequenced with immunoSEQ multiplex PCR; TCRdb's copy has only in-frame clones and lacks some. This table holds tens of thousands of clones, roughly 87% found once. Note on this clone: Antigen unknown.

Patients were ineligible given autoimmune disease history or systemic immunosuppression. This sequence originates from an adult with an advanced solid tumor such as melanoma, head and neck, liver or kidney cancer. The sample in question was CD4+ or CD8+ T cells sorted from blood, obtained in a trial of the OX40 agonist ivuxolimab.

CDR3 residues: CASSQGRQGWTEAFF. The CDR3 nucleotides read TGCGCCAGCAGCCAAGGACGCCAGGGTTGGACTGAAGCTTTCTTT. The rearrangement uses TRBV4-1 and TRBJ1-1; D may be TRBD1 (5 bases). Trimming stripped 1 base from V and 5 bases from J, with 14 bases between. Looked up from germline, CDR1 is MGHRA and CDR2 is YSYEKL. CDR3 size: 15 residues.